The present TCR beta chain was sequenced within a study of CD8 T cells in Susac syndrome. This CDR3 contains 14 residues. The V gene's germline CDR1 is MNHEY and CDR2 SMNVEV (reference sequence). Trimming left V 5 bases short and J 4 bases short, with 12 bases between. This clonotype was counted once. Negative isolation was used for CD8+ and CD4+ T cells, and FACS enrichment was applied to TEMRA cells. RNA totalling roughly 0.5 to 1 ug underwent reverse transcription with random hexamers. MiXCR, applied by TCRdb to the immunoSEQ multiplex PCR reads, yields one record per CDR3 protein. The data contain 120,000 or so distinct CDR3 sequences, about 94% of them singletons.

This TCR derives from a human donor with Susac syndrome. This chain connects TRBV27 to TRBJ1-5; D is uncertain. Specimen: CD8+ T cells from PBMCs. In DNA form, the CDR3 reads TGTGCCAGCAGTCCGGTCGGGGAAAATCAGCCCCAGCATTTT. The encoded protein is CASSPVGENQPQHF.